Each of the 32 T cell receptor beta chains below was sequenced from the same sample in a study of cytomegalovirus exposure and HLA in healthy donors. PCR involved 60 Vbeta and 13 Jbeta primers. TCRdb keeps only in-frame clones here, not all; method: immunoSEQ multiplex PCR. This table holds 150,000 to 200,000 clones, roughly four fifths found once. Material for sequencing was PBMCs. All receptors derive from a middle-aged woman in good health and CMV-seronegative.

This rearrangement joins TRBV27 to TRBJ1-1; 7 bases line up with TRBD1. After removal of 7 bases from V and 6 bases from J, the junction contained 11 bases not matched to a gene. CDR3 length: 14 amino acids. CDR1 and CDR2 (germline): MNHEY, SMNVEV (reference sequence). The CDR3 spells CASTRDSRPAEAFF. The CDR3 bases are TGTGCCAGCACCCGGGACAGCCGCCCTGCTGAAGCTTTCTTT.

The chain carries TRBV28 and TRBJ1-2, with 10 bases matching TRBD1. CDR1 is MDHEN, CDR2 SYDVKM, per germline. The CDR3 runs to 17 residues. Trimming took 6 bases from V and 3 from J; bases not matched to a gene: 13. The CDR3 is CASRSPPGQGSDYGYTF. DNA of the CDR3: TGTGCCAGCAGAAGCCCTCCGGGACAGGGGAGCGACTATGGCTACACCTTC.

The chain has TRBV27 and TRBJ2-3; tentatively, D is TRBD1 (6 bases). The CDR3 runs 14 residues. Germline V gene data show CDR1 as MNHEY and CDR2 as SMNVEV (reference sequence). V was clipped by 1 base and J by 5 bases, with 10 bases between them. Written as DNA, the CDR3 is TGTGCCAGCAGTTTATTCAGGGGTCAAGATACGCAGTATTTT. Translated, it gives CASSLFRGQDTQYF.

The chain employs TRBV27 and TRBJ1-2, with D possibly TRBD1 on 5 matching bases. Germline CDR1 is MNHEY and CDR2 is SMNVEV (reference sequence). The CDR3 spans 13 residues. The V end lost 5 bases, the J end lost 8 bases, and 15 bases lay between the germline ends. CDR3 bases: TGTGCCAGCAGTGACGACAGTATAATGGGCTACACCTTC. This codes for CASSDDSIMGYTF.

This clone was seen only once. CDR3 sequence: CASSLLGQGVNEKLFF. DNA of the CDR3: TGTGCCAGCAGTTTACTTGGACAGGGGGTGAATGAAAAACTGTTTTTT. The chain employs TRBV28 and TRBJ1-4, with 10 positions matching TRBD1. The CDR3 sequence is 16 residues long. J lost 5 bases, V lost 2 bases, and 5 bases had no gene match. The V gene's germline CDR1 is MDHEN and CDR2 SYDVKM.

V is TRBV28 and J is TRBJ1-2, with 7 bases identical to TRBD1. The germline CDR1 and CDR2 sequences are MDHEN and SYDVKM. J was trimmed by 4 bases and V by 6 bases; bases with no gene match: 5. The CDR3 is made up of 13 amino acids. DNA of the CDR3: TGTGCCAGCAGAATGACAGGGACCTATGGCTACACCTTC. Residues: CASRMTGTYGYTF.

As concerns this clone: Other DNA variants within this sample encode the same CDR3. The V and J genes are TRBV25-1 and TRBJ1-1; D unclear. This CDR3 comprises 13 residues. Trimming stripped 4 bases from V and 1 base from J, with 7 bases between. Germline V CDR1 and CDR2: MGHDK, SYGVNS. The CDR3 coding sequence is TGTGCCAGCAGTGGCCAGGCGAACACTGAAGCTTTCTTT. This gives the protein CASSGQANTEAFF.

The chain combines TRBV5-1 with TRBJ1-5; TRBD1 aligns across 7 bases. The CDR3 has 15 residues. Germline CDR1 reads SGHRS; CDR2 reads YFSETQ. V shed 4 bases and J 3 bases; nucleotides not matched to a gene: 7. The CDR3 here is CASSPGTENNQPQHF. CDR3 bases: TGCGCCAGCAGCCCCGGGACAGAAAACAATCAGCCCCAGCATTTT.

V is TRBV4-1 and J is TRBJ2-7, with D tentatively TRBD1 (6 bases). The germline gives CDR1 MGHRA, CDR2 YSYEKL. The length of the CDR3 is 14 residues. Trimming removed 5 bases from V and 5 bases from J, with 16 bases in between. The DNA for the CDR3 is TGCGCCAGCAGCATCCCGGGACATCGTGACGAGCAGTACTTC. It codes for CASSIPGHRDEQYF.

V gene TRBV5-5 combines with J gene TRBJ2-7; 8 nucleotides align to TRBD1. The CDR3 totals 16 residues. J was trimmed by 4 bases and V by 0 bases; bases with no gene match: 9. CDR1 SGHKS and CDR2 YYEKEE come from the germline V gene (reference sequence). CDR3 DNA sequence: TGTGCCAGCAGCTTGGCCGGGACAGGAATAGCGTACGAGCAGTACTTC. Its translation: CASSLAGTGIAYEQYF.

This sequence joins TRBV11-1 and TRBJ2-1; 13 bases align to TRBD2. Germline CDR1 reads SGHAT; CDR2 reads FQDESV (reference sequence). The V and J ends lost 5 bases and 7 bases, in that order; junction bases with no gene match: 11. The CDR3 extends over 17 amino acids. The CDR3 nucleotides are TGTGCCAGCAGCCCGGCGGGGCGGACTAGCGGGGGTAATGAGCAGTTCTTC. Translation: CASSPAGRTSGGNEQFF.

As for this clone: Other nucleotide sequences from this sample produce the same CDR3. The chain recombines TRBV18 with TRBJ2-7; 7 positions agree with TRBD1. V gave up 3 bases and J gave up 2 bases; unmatched junction bases: 4. The CDR3 sequence is 14 residues long. Germline CDR1 KGHSH, CDR2 LQKENI. CDR3: CASSPRQGTYEQYF. CDR3 sequence (DNA): TGTGCCAGCTCACCCAGACAGGGAACCTACGAGCAGTACTTC.

The chain joins TRBV6-6 to TRBJ2-1; D call uncertain. V was shortened by 0 bases and J by 6 bases, with 6 bases between the two germline ends. This CDR3 spans 13 amino acids. Germline CDR1 is MNHNY and CDR2 is SVGAGI (reference sequence). CDR3 DNA sequence: TGTGCCAGCAGTTACTCGAGGAGCAATGAGCAGTTCTTC. Its translation is CASSYSRSNEQFF.

The chain joins TRBV5-6 to TRBJ2-1; D might be TRBD1 (5 bases). Trimming shortened V by 3 bases and J by 10 bases, and 8 bases separated the two germline ends. The CDR3 length is 11 residues. CDR1 is SGHDT, CDR2 YYEEEE, per germline. The CDR3 sequence: CASSSSGEQFF. As DNA, the CDR3 is TGTGCCAGCAGCTCGTCAGGGGAGCAGTTCTTC.

The rearrangement joins TRBV6-5 to TRBJ1-1; D gene uncertain. The CDR3 length is 14 residues. From germline, CDR1 is MNHEY and CDR2 SVGAGI. V was trimmed by 4 bases and J by 5 bases, leaving 14 bases between them. CDR3 coding DNA: TGTGCCAGCAGTTCACGGGGAAGTGTGACTGAAGCTTTCTTT. This gives the protein CASSSRGSVTEAFF.

The chain links TRBV7-9 to TRBJ2-1; 12 nucleotides line up with TRBD2. Germline trimming cut 3 bases from V and 8 bases from J; bases unmatched to any gene: 8. CDR1 and CDR2 from the germline V gene are SEHNR and FQNEAQ (reference sequence). The CDR3 extends over 16 amino acids. CDR3 residues: CASSFWLAGGPYEQFF. CDR3 bases: TGTGCCAGCAGCTTCTGGCTAGCGGGGGGGCCGTATGAGCAGTTCTTC.

The chain couples TRBV10-2 to TRBJ1-2, with D perhaps TRBD1 (5 bases). Germline lookup yields CDR1 WSHSY and CDR2 SAAADI. The V and J ends lost 8 bases and 4 bases respectively, with 14 bases between them. The CDR3 length is 13 residues. This chain's CDR3 is CASLKGTSYGYTF. CDR3 bases: TGCGCCAGCCTCAAGGGGACTTCCTATGGCTACACCTTC.

The chain combines TRBV5-1 with TRBJ1-6, with D perhaps matching TRBD1 (5 bases). CDR1 and CDR2 from the germline V gene are SGHRS and YFSETQ. The CDR3 is 16 amino acids. V was trimmed by 0 bases and J by 10 bases, leaving 17 bases between them. The CDR3: CASSLAGGVGGSPLHF. In DNA form, the CDR3 reads TGCGCCAGCAGCTTGGCAGGAGGGGTTGGCGGGTCACCCCTCCACTTT.

The chain links TRBV18 to TRBJ2-7, with 10 nucleotides matching TRBD1. Per the germline V gene, CDR1 is KGHSH and CDR2 is LQKENI. V shed 0 bases and J 6 bases; nucleotides not matched to a gene: 5. The CDR3 runs to 15 residues. The CDR3 region has the DNA TGTGCCAGCTCACCACCGACAGGGGGCGTGGTCGAGCAGTACTTC. This sequence encodes CASSPPTGGVVEQYF.

Only one count was recorded for this clone. The genes are TRBV6-5 and TRBJ1-6, with D hard to call. The CDR3 loop spans 15 amino acids. V was cut by 1 base and J by 8 bases, with 12 bases left in between. The germline V gene encodes CDR1 MNHEY and CDR2 SVGAGI. CDR3 nucleotides: TGTGCCAGCAGTTACTACGGGGATAGTGATTCACCCCTCCACTTT. Translating it yields CASSYYGDSDSPLHF.

The chain has TRBV12-5 and TRBJ1-1; D call uncertain. The germline V gene has CDR1 LGHNT and CDR2 FRNRAP. V lost 6 bases, J lost 6 bases, and 17 bases lay in between. The CDR3 has 14 residues. Written as DNA, the CDR3 is TGTGCTAGTGGGCCCTGGGCCCGAGAGCCTGAAGCTTTCTTT. This sequence encodes CASGPWAREPEAFF.

This rearrangement joins TRBV11-2 to TRBJ2-7, with TRBD1 identical over 9 bases. The CDR3 extends over 18 amino acids. With 5 bases clipped from V and 0 bases from J, the junction kept 14 bases outside the gene matches. Looked up from germline, CDR1 is SGHAT and CDR2 is FQNNGV. The CDR3 reads CASSPLAPGQGSSYEQYF. The CDR3, as DNA: TGTGCCAGCAGCCCCCTGGCCCCGGGACAGGGAAGCTCCTACGAGCAGTACTTC.

The chain has TRBV11-3 and TRBJ2-1, with a possible D match to TRBD2 (6 bases). The CDR3 runs to 14 residues. V lost 1 base to trimming and J lost 6 bases, with 10 bases between them. The germline gives CDR1 SGHNT, CDR2 YENEEA. The CDR3 protein is CASSLVSGGNEQFF. The CDR3 DNA is TGTGCCAGCAGCTTAGTGTCCGGGGGCAATGAGCAGTTCTTC.

The chain has TRBV7-9 and TRBJ1-1; D is uncertain. This CDR3 has 12 amino acids. The V end was cut by 5 bases, the J end by 7 bases, with 11 bases between. The germline gives CDR1 SEHNR, CDR2 FQNEAQ (reference sequence). The chain's CDR3 is CASSTRQLEAFF. The CDR3 region has the DNA TGTGCCAGCAGCACACGACAACTTGAAGCTTTCTTT. The full variable domain, completed using reference TRBV7-9 and TRBJ1-1, is DTGVSQNPRHKITKRGQNVTFRCDPISEHNRLYWYRQTLGQGPEFLTYFQNEAQLEKSRLLSDRFSAERPKGSFSTLEIQRTEQGDSAMYLCASSTRQLEAFFGQGTRLTVV.

The rearrangement links TRBV6-6 to TRBJ1-2, with D tentatively TRBD1 (6 bases). Trimming cost V 2 bases and J 8 bases, with 6 bases left between them. CDR1 and CDR2 (germline): MNHNY, SVGAGI (reference sequence). The CDR3 consists of 11 residues. The CDR3 sequence is CASSYGGGYTF. The CDR3 nucleotides are TGTGCCAGCAGTTACGGGGGCGGCTACACCTTC.

A remark on this clone: The sample contains more than one DNA sequence encoding this CDR3. CDR3 sequence: CASSPRGSNQPQHF. CDR3 nucleotides: TGTGCCAGCAGCCCCCGGGGAAGCAATCAGCCCCAGCATTTT. This chain joins TRBV27 and TRBJ1-5, with D unclear. The CDR3 loop spans 14 amino acids. Germline loops: CDR1 MNHEY, CDR2 SMNVEV (reference sequence). The V end was cut by 6 bases, the J end by 1 base, with 10 bases between.

V gene TRBV6-5 combines with J gene TRBJ1-1; 9 bases are a match to TRBD1. CDR1 is MNHEY and CDR2 is SVGAGI in the germline V gene. This CDR3 has 15 residues. Trimming took 4 bases from V and 4 from J; bases not matched to a gene: 7. Here the CDR3 reads CASSSPQGARTEAFF. Here the CDR3 DNA reads TGTGCCAGCAGTTCCCCACAGGGGGCCCGCACTGAAGCTTTCTTT.

This rearrangement joins TRBV18 to TRBJ2-3; 12 bases are shared with TRBD2. The V gene end was trimmed by 2 bases and the J gene end by 3 bases; junction bases not matched to a gene: 6. CDR1 KGHSH and CDR2 LQKENI come from the germline V gene. The CDR3 runs 17 residues. Here the CDR3 DNA reads TGTGCCAGCTCACCAATCTACCTAGCGGGGGGGACAGATACGCAGTATTTT. Translated, it gives CASSPIYLAGGTDTQYF.

The rearrangement uses TRBV9 and TRBJ1-5; a weak D match, TRBD1 (5 bases). This CDR3 has 15 amino acids. Germline V gene data show CDR1 as SGDLS and CDR2 as YYNGEE. Deletions cut 0 bases from V and 0 bases from J, with 7 bases between. The chain's CDR3 is CASSVEGNSNQPQHF. CDR3 bases: TGTGCCAGCAGCGTAGAGGGGAATAGCAATCAGCCCCAGCATTTT.

J is TRBJ2-2 and V is TRBV19; maybe TRBD1 (6 bases). Trimming pared 3 bases from V and 5 bases from J, leaving 7 bases between. The germline V gene encodes CDR1 LNHDA and CDR2 SQIVND (reference sequence). This CDR3 is 13 amino acids long. CDR3 sequence: CASSIDRTGELFF. The CDR3 DNA follows: TGTGCCAGTAGTATCGACAGGACCGGGGAGCTGTTTTTT.

The chain uses TRBV7-9 and TRBJ1-1; D gene ambiguous. The CDR3 has 14 residues. Germline lookup yields CDR1 SEHNR and CDR2 FQNEAQ (reference sequence). Deletions cut 0 bases from V and 6 bases from J, with 11 bases between. The CDR3 DNA reads TGTGCCAGCAGCTTAGCTGCGGGGATTGCTGAAGCTTTCTTT. Translated: CASSLAAGIAEAFF. The variable domain in full, with the rest retrieved from reference TRBV7-9 and TRBJ1-1, is DTGVSQNPRHKITKRGQNVTFRCDPISEHNRLYWYRQTLGQGPEFLTYFQNEAQLEKSRLLSDRFSAERPKGSFSTLEIQRTEQGDSAMYLCASSLAAGIAEAFFGQGTRLTVV.

The chain couples TRBV6-6 to TRBJ2-1; possibly TRBD2 for D (5 bases). V lost 4 bases and J lost 7, with 17 bases in between. CDR1 MNHNY and CDR2 SVGAGI come from the germline V gene (reference sequence). This CDR3 comprises 15 residues. The CDR3 spells CASSSTRGSQNEQFF. In DNA form, the CDR3 reads TGTGCCAGCAGTTCGACGCGAGGGTCCCAAAATGAGCAGTTCTTC.